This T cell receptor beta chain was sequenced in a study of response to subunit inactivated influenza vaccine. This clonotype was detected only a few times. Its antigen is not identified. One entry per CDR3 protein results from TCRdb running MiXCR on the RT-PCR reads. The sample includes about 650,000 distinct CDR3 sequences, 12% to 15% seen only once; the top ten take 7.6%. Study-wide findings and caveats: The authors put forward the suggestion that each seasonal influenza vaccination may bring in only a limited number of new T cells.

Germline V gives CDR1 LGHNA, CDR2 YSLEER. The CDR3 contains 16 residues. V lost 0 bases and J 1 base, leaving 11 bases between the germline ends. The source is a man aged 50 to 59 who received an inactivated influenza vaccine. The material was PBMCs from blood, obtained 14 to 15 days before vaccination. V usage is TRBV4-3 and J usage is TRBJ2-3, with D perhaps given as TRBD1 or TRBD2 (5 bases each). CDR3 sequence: CASSQEGVGGTDTQYF. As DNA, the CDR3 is TGCGCCAGCAGCCAAGAAGGGGTCGGGGGCACAGATACGCAGTATTTT.